This T cell receptor (beta chain) was found in a study of T-cell reconstitution after alpha-beta-depleted transplantation in children. Findings and caveats of the study: Surviving thymic progenitors and recipient T cells were the source of high TCRbeta diversity at day 60 in some patients. Approximately two months post-transplant, alpha-beta T cells reportedly originated from several hundred expanded graft clones. Among T cells one year after transplant, newly produced cells accounted for most counts and diversity.

Unique molecular identifiers tagged the TCRbeta library. TCRdb processed the PCR reads anew with MiXCR; each CDR3 protein has one entry. The sample has about 170,000 distinct CDR3 sequences, around 10% seen once. Per germline, CDR1 MNHNS and CDR2 SASEGT. With 8 bases removed from V and 5 bases from J, the gap between germline ends came to 16 bases. This CDR3 contains 14 residues. There are many counts of this clonotype. The antigen remains unidentified. The source of this sequence is a boy aged 2 to 10 with acute myeloid leukemia, due to receive a stem cell transplant. This specimen consisted of PBMCs, obtained before TCRalphabeta/CD19-depleted stem cell transplant. The chain carries TRBV6-1 and TRBJ2-4; the D call may be TRBD1 or TRBD2 (5 bases each). The CDR3 DNA sequence: TGTGCCAGCCAAATTCAGGGACGACAAAACATTCAGTACTTC. The encoded protein is CASQIQGRQNIQYF.